This is a list of T cell receptor beta chains from one sample in a study of cytomegalovirus exposure and HLA in healthy donors. Sequenced by immunoSEQ multiplex PCR; TCRdb stores in-frame clones only, minus some. The sample consists of 100,000 to 150,000 clones, 81% of them appearing once. Sequenced input: PBMCs. The receptors derive from a man aged 18 to 30 in good health and CMV-seronegative. Each CDR3 is given with its conserved first and last residue. Each record gives: clone size, J gene, CDR3 length, V gene, D gene, CDR3 DNA, CDR3 protein. D genes are given only for firm matches. A row's size may be missing; if present it is once, few, many or a size class.

clone_size: NA
j_call: TRBJ1-1
cdr3_length: 11
v_call: TRBV7-8
d_call: NA
cdr3_nt: TGTGCCAGCAGCTTATTCTCTGAAGCTTTCTTT
cdr3_aa: CASSLFSEAFF

clone_size: NA
j_call: TRBJ2-2
cdr3_length: 15
v_call: TRBV5-4
d_call: NA
cdr3_nt: TGTGCCAGCAGATTCGGGACACTTAACACCGGGGAGCTGTTTTTT
cdr3_aa: CASRFGTLNTGELFF

clone_size: NA
j_call: TRBJ2-3
cdr3_length: 13
v_call: TRBV7-9
d_call: NA
cdr3_nt: TGTGCCAGCAGCAGAGTAACGCAAGATACGCAGTATTTT
cdr3_aa: CASSRVTQDTQYF

clone_size: once
j_call: TRBJ2-5
cdr3_length: 18
v_call: TRBV15
d_call: NA
cdr3_nt: TGTGCCACCAGCAGAGATGGATTTCGTGGTGTCAGGCAAGAGACCCAGTACTTC
cdr3_aa: CATSRDGFRGVRQETQYF

clone_size: NA
j_call: TRBJ1-1
cdr3_length: 14
v_call: TRBV11-2
d_call: NA
cdr3_nt: TGTGCCAGCAGCTTATGGGGCGTGAACACTGAAGCTTTCTTT
cdr3_aa: CASSLWGVNTEAFF

clone_size: NA
j_call: TRBJ1-1
cdr3_length: 13
v_call: TRBV6-5
d_call: NA
cdr3_nt: TGTGCCACTCGGAGGAGTTGGAACACTGAAGCTTTCTTT
cdr3_aa: CATRRSWNTEAFF

clone_size: few
j_call: TRBJ2-7
cdr3_length: 16
v_call: TRBV15
d_call: TRBD1
cdr3_nt: TGTGCCACCAGCAGAGATAGACAGGGAGCAGGCAACGAGCAGTACTTC
cdr3_aa: CATSRDRQGAGNEQYF

clone_size: NA
j_call: TRBJ1-1
cdr3_length: 14
v_call: TRBV5-1
d_call: NA
cdr3_nt: TGCGCCAGCAGCTTGATGGGCCTGAACACTGAAGCTTTCTTT
cdr3_aa: CASSLMGLNTEAFF

clone_size: NA
j_call: TRBJ2-7
cdr3_length: 15
v_call: TRBV6-5
d_call: NA
cdr3_nt: TGTGCCAGCAACCCTATTGTGGCGGGAACCTACGAGCAGTACTTC
cdr3_aa: CASNPIVAGTYEQYF

clone_size: NA
j_call: TRBJ1-1
cdr3_length: 15
v_call: TRBV11-2
d_call: NA
cdr3_nt: TGTGCCAGCAGCCGGGGATGGGGAGGGGTGCCTGAAGCTTTCTTT
cdr3_aa: CASSRGWGGVPEAFF

clone_size: NA
j_call: TRBJ2-7
cdr3_length: 13
v_call: TRBV7-9
d_call: NA
cdr3_nt: TGTGCCAGCAGCTTCCAGGGAACCTACGAGCAGTACTTC
cdr3_aa: CASSFQGTYEQYF

clone_size: NA
j_call: TRBJ2-7
cdr3_length: 14
v_call: TRBV6-5
d_call: NA
cdr3_nt: TGTGCCAGCAGTTACCCCGCAGGGGTTGGGGAGCAGTACTTC
cdr3_aa: CASSYPAGVGEQYF

clone_size: NA
j_call: TRBJ2-3
cdr3_length: 16
v_call: TRBV9
d_call: NA
cdr3_nt: TGTGCCAGCAGCTCTAATACCCTATCTAGCACAGATACGCAGTATTTT
cdr3_aa: CASSSNTLSSTDTQYF

clone_size: NA
j_call: TRBJ1-5
cdr3_length: 14
v_call: TRBV6-1
d_call: TRBD1
cdr3_nt: TGTGCCAGCACCCCGACAGGGACAGACCAGCCCCAGCATTTT
cdr3_aa: CASTPTGTDQPQHF

clone_size: NA
j_call: TRBJ1-1
cdr3_length: 16
v_call: TRBV5-6
d_call: TRBD1
cdr3_nt: TGTGCCAGCAGCTTCGGGACAGGGAAAATGAACACTGAAGCTTTCTTT
cdr3_aa: CASSFGTGKMNTEAFF

clone_size: NA
j_call: TRBJ2-5
cdr3_length: 15
v_call: TRBV4-3
d_call: NA
cdr3_nt: TGCGCCAGCAGCCAACTTTACGACGGGCAAGAGACCCAGTACTTC
cdr3_aa: CASSQLYDGQETQYF

clone_size: NA
j_call: TRBJ2-7
cdr3_length: 15
v_call: TRBV5-1
d_call: TRBD1
cdr3_nt: TGCGCCAGCAGCTTGGCCGGGACAGGGTTGAACGAGCAGTACTTC
cdr3_aa: CASSLAGTGLNEQYF

clone_size: NA
j_call: TRBJ2-3
cdr3_length: 16
v_call: TRBV4-2
d_call: NA
cdr3_nt: TGTGCCAGCAGCCAAGAATCCAGAGGGCCCACAGATACGCAGTATTTT
cdr3_aa: CASSQESRGPTDTQYF

clone_size: NA
j_call: TRBJ2-7
cdr3_length: 16
v_call: TRBV9
d_call: NA
cdr3_nt: TGTGCCAGCAGCCCGCGGGCGGCGGGGTCAACCTACGAGCAGTACTTC
cdr3_aa: CASSPRAAGSTYEQYF

clone_size: NA
j_call: TRBJ1-1
cdr3_length: 16
v_call: TRBV14
d_call: NA
cdr3_nt: TGTGCCAGCAGCCAAGATTGGGGCAGGTTGAACACTGAAGCTTTCTTT
cdr3_aa: CASSQDWGRLNTEAFF

clone_size: NA
j_call: TRBJ2-7
cdr3_length: 11
v_call: TRBV29-1
d_call: NA
cdr3_nt: TGCAGCGCCGCCTCGGGGAACGAGCAGTACTTC
cdr3_aa: CSAASGNEQYF

clone_size: NA
j_call: TRBJ2-2
cdr3_length: 13
v_call: TRBV25-1
d_call: NA
cdr3_nt: TGTGCCAGCAGTGAGGGGCTCACCGGGGAGCTGTTTTTT
cdr3_aa: CASSEGLTGELFF

clone_size: NA
j_call: TRBJ2-2
cdr3_length: 15
v_call: TRBV4-3
d_call: TRBD1
cdr3_nt: TGCGCCAGCAGCGGTCAGGGGGCGTGGGCCGGGGAGCTGTTTTTT
cdr3_aa: CASSGQGAWAGELFF

clone_size: NA
j_call: TRBJ1-1
cdr3_length: 16
v_call: TRBV6-1
d_call: TRBD1
cdr3_nt: TGTGCCAGCAGTGGGGACAGGGGAAGTTTAAACACTGAAGCTTTCTTT
cdr3_aa: CASSGDRGSLNTEAFF

clone_size: NA
j_call: TRBJ2-5
cdr3_length: 13
v_call: TRBV4-1
d_call: NA
cdr3_nt: TGCGCCAGCAGCCAAGTAGTCCAAGAGACCCAGTACTTC
cdr3_aa: CASSQVVQETQYF

clone_size: few
j_call: TRBJ2-3
cdr3_length: 15
v_call: TRBV6-6
d_call: TRBD2
cdr3_nt: TGTGCCAGCAGTTCCCCAGCGGGGGCAACAGATACGCAGTATTTT
cdr3_aa: CASSSPAGATDTQYF

clone_size: NA
j_call: TRBJ2-3
cdr3_length: 13
v_call: TRBV11-2
d_call: NA
cdr3_nt: TGTGCCAGCAGCTTAGATCACACAGATACGCAGTATTTT
cdr3_aa: CASSLDHTDTQYF

clone_size: NA
j_call: TRBJ2-5
cdr3_length: 14
v_call: TRBV7-2
d_call: TRBD1
cdr3_nt: TGTGCCAGCAGAAAAACAGGGGGCGAGGAGACCCAGTACTTC
cdr3_aa: CASRKTGGEETQYF

clone_size: NA
j_call: TRBJ1-1
cdr3_length: 15
v_call: TRBV11-2
d_call: NA
cdr3_nt: TGTGCCAGCAGCACAATAGGGGCAGTTCCTGGGGATGCTTTCTTT
cdr3_aa: CASSTIGAVPGDAFF

clone_size: few
j_call: TRBJ2-2
cdr3_length: 16
v_call: TRBV14
d_call: NA
cdr3_nt: TGTGCCAGCAGCCAATGGGGAATGGGGGGCACCGGGGAGCTGTTTTTT
cdr3_aa: CASSQWGMGGTGELFF

clone_size: NA
j_call: TRBJ1-5
cdr3_length: 14
v_call: TRBV6-5
d_call: NA
cdr3_nt: TGTGCCAGCAGTTACGCCCAGGGGTATCAGCCCCAGCATTTT
cdr3_aa: CASSYAQGYQPQHF

clone_size: NA
j_call: TRBJ1-5
cdr3_length: 14
v_call: TRBV6-5
d_call: NA
cdr3_nt: TGTGCCAGCAGTTTTAGCCGGGGTGGTCAGCCCCAGCATTTT
cdr3_aa: CASSFSRGGQPQHF

clone_size: NA
j_call: TRBJ1-1
cdr3_length: 15
v_call: TRBV27
d_call: TRBD1
cdr3_nt: TGTGCCAGCAGTCCAAGGACAGGGGGCTTTACTGAAGCTTTCTTT
cdr3_aa: CASSPRTGGFTEAFF

clone_size: NA
j_call: TRBJ1-1
cdr3_length: 16
v_call: TRBV11-2
d_call: TRBD1
cdr3_nt: TGTGCCAGCAGCTTACCCGGGACAGGCTCGAACACTGAAGCTTTCTTT
cdr3_aa: CASSLPGTGSNTEAFF

clone_size: NA
j_call: TRBJ1-1
cdr3_length: 14
v_call: TRBV18
d_call: NA
cdr3_nt: TGTGCCAGCTCAGGCACTGGGGGGGGCACTGAAGCTTTCTTT
cdr3_aa: CASSGTGGGTEAFF

clone_size: NA
j_call: TRBJ2-6
cdr3_length: 17
v_call: TRBV19
d_call: NA
cdr3_nt: TGTGCCAGTAGTATTTTTGGGGCCAACTCTGGGGCCAACGTCCTGACTTTC
cdr3_aa: CASSIFGANSGANVLTF

clone_size: NA
j_call: TRBJ1-1
cdr3_length: 14
v_call: TRBV6-1
d_call: NA
cdr3_nt: TGTGCCACTCAAGTGGGCGGGAATCGCCGTGAAGCTTTCTTT
cdr3_aa: CATQVGGNRREAFF

clone_size: once
j_call: TRBJ2-3
cdr3_length: 17
v_call: TRBV9
d_call: NA
cdr3_nt: TGTGCCAGCAGCACAGGAGGGGGCGGGGCCTCCACAGATACGCAGTATTTT
cdr3_aa: CASSTGGGGASTDTQYF

clone_size: NA
j_call: TRBJ1-1
cdr3_length: 14
v_call: TRBV4-1
d_call: NA
cdr3_nt: TGCGCCAGCAGCCAAGTATCAGGGTTGCCTGAAGCTTTCTTT
cdr3_aa: CASSQVSGLPEAFF

clone_size: NA
j_call: TRBJ1-2
cdr3_length: 13
v_call: TRBV7-9
d_call: TRBD1
cdr3_nt: TGTGCCAGCAGTCGACAGGGCTTTGTTGGCTACACCTTC
cdr3_aa: CASSRQGFVGYTF

clone_size: NA
j_call: TRBJ2-7
cdr3_length: 13
v_call: TRBV6-5
d_call: TRBD1
cdr3_nt: TGTGCCAGCATGGACAGGGGAGCCTACGAGCAGTACTTC
cdr3_aa: CASMDRGAYEQYF

clone_size: once
j_call: TRBJ1-3
cdr3_length: 14
v_call: TRBV7-9
d_call: NA
cdr3_nt: TGTGCCAGCAGCTTAATGGGGGACAGAAACACCATATATTTT
cdr3_aa: CASSLMGDRNTIYF

clone_size: NA
j_call: TRBJ1-1
cdr3_length: 13
v_call: TRBV5-6
d_call: NA
cdr3_nt: TGTGCCAGCAGCCAGGGTGGGAACACTGAAGCTTTCTTT
cdr3_aa: CASSQGGNTEAFF

clone_size: NA
j_call: TRBJ2-3
cdr3_length: 16
v_call: TRBV9
d_call: TRBD1
cdr3_nt: TGTGCCAGCAGCGTAGGACTGGGACAGAGCACAGATACGCAGTATTTT
cdr3_aa: CASSVGLGQSTDTQYF